This is a list of T cell receptor beta chains from one sample in a study of T-cell memory formation after mild COVID-19. MiXCR, applied by TCRdb to the 5' RACE reads, yields one record per CDR3 protein. This table holds hundreds of thousands of distinct CDR3 sequences, around a sixth found once. Material for sequencing was PBMCs or a T cell subset sorted from them (not recorded which). These receptor sequences come from an adult woman who had mild COVID-19 (a few samples of this study predate the infection). Cell type and time point are not known. Each CDR3 is given with its conserved first and last residue. D genes are given only for firm matches. The listing skips clone size in some rows; elsewhere it reads once, few, many or a size class.

j_gene	abundance	v_gene	d_gene	CDR3nt	CDR3aa
TRBJ2-5	-	TRBV6-5	-	TGTGCCAGCAGGACGACAGGGAGGGAGACCCAGTACTTC	CASRTTGRETQYF
TRBJ1-5	few	TRBV7-2	TRBD1	TGTGCCAGCAGCTTAAGGGGGCCGGGTCAGCCCCAGCATTTT	CASSLRGPGQPQHF
TRBJ2-1	few	TRBV19	TRBD1	TGTGCCAGTAGTATTCGGGACAGGGTTTACGAGCAGTTCTTC	CASSIRDRVYEQFF
TRBJ2-7	-	TRBV9	TRBD2	TGTGCCAGCAGCCTCGGGGGAGGGGACGAGCAGTACTTC	CASSLGGGDEQYF
TRBJ2-1	few	TRBV24-1	-	TGTGCCACCAGTGATACCGGGACCGGTGAGCAGTTCTTC	CATSDTGTGEQFF
TRBJ1-1	few	TRBV10-3	TRBD1	TGTGCCATCAGCACCGACAGGGGAAGCGACACTGAAGCTTTCTTT	CAISTDRGSDTEAFF
TRBJ2-2	-	TRBV6-2/TRBV6-3	TRBD2	TGTGCCAGCAGTTACTCTAGCGGGAGTATCACCGGGGAGCTGTTTTTT	CASSYSSGSITGELFF
TRBJ2-2	-	TRBV15	-	TGTGCCACCAGCAGAGTTACAGGGAACACCGGGGAGCTGTTTTTT	CATSRVTGNTGELFF
TRBJ1-5	few	TRBV12-3/TRBV12-4	-	TGTGCCAGCACCGAATATAGCAATCAGCCCCAGCATTTT	CASTEYSNQPQHF
TRBJ2-1	-	TRBV7-2	-	TGTGCCAGCAGCTCTTACAGTGCAGTCTCCTACAATGAGCAGTTCTTC	CASSSYSAVSYNEQFF
TRBJ2-3	many	TRBV5-5	-	TGTGCCAGCAGCTTGGGGCCGAACACAGATACGCAGTATTTT	CASSLGPNTDTQYF
TRBJ2-7	few	TRBV4-1	-	TGCGCCAGCAGCCAAGATCAAGTTGGGGGCCCTAGCTCCTACGAGCAGTACTTC	CASSQDQVGGPSSYEQYF
TRBJ2-2	few	TRBV19	-	TGTGCCAGTAGTATCACCCTAGGAGCCGGGGAGCTGTTTTTT	CASSITLGAGELFF
TRBJ2-3	-	TRBV15	-	TGTGCCACCAGCAGGGCCCGAGATACGCAGTATTTT	CATSRARDTQYF
TRBJ1-3	few	TRBV9	-	TGTGCCAGCAGCGTAGATCCGGGGGGAAACACCATATATTTT	CASSVDPGGNTIYF
TRBJ2-5	few	TRBV4-3	-	TGCGCCAGCAGCCAAGGAGCGACAGGACCCCAAGAGACCCAGTACTTC	CASSQGATGPQETQYF
TRBJ1-2	-	TRBV20-1	-	TGCAGTGCTAGAGATAGACTTCAGGCATGGGGCTACACCTTC	CSARDRLQAWGYTF
TRBJ2-5	-	TRBV23-1	TRBD1	TGCGCCAGCAGTCGAAAATTGCTGGGACAGGGTCCGCAGTTCCAAGAGACCCAGTACTTC	CASSRKLLGQGPQFQETQYF
TRBJ2-1	-	TRBV7-9	-	TGTGCCAGCAGCCCCTCCTCTATTGAGCAGTTCTTC	CASSPSSIEQFF
TRBJ2-1	few	TRBV6-1	-	TGTGCCAGCAGTGAAGCTGCTTGGACAGTTGAGCAGTTCTTC	CASSEAAWTVEQFF
TRBJ2-1	-	TRBV7-2	TRBD2	TGTGCCAGCAGTTTAGGGCGGGGGGCCCTCTCCTACAATGAGCAGTTCTTC	CASSLGRGALSYNEQFF
TRBJ1-5	few	TRBV12-3/TRBV12-4	-	TGTGCCAGCAGTCCACTCCATCAGCCCCAGCATTTT	CASSPLHQPQHF
TRBJ2-5	-	TRBV2	-	TGTGCCAGCAGGGAGGGGGTGTCGGAGACCCAGTACTTC	CASREGVSETQYF
TRBJ1-1	few	TRBV28	-	TGTGCCAGCAGTTTCCGCGGGATCACTGAAGCTTTCTTT	CASSFRGITEAFF
TRBJ2-5	-	TRBV7-3	TRBD1	TGTGCCAGCAGCTTTACGGGACAGGGGAACCAAGAGACCCAGTACTTC	CASSFTGQGNQETQYF
TRBJ1-6	few	TRBV9	-	TGTGCCAGCAGCGTAGTGAGCTCCTATAATTCACCCCTCCACTTT	CASSVVSSYNSPLHF
TRBJ1-1	many	TRBV25-1	-	TGTGCCAGCAGTGGAGGGACTCCCGGCACTGAAGCTTTCTTT	CASSGGTPGTEAFF
TRBJ2-1	few	TRBV20-1	-	TGCAGTGCTAGAGAGTGGCCCTCCTACAATGAGCAGTTCTTC	CSAREWPSYNEQFF
TRBJ1-2	-	TRBV6-6	-	TGTGCCAGCAGTTACTTCCCCCCGGGGGCGGGAGGCTACACCTTC	CASSYFPPGAGGYTF
TRBJ2-5	-	TRBV10-3	TRBD2	TGTGCCATCAGTGAGCCGAGACTAGCGGTCCAAGAGACCCAGTACTTC	CAISEPRLAVQETQYF
TRBJ1-1	-	TRBV5-6	-	TGTGCCAGCAGCTTGGGATTTGGGGGTGCCACTGAAGCTTTCTTT	CASSLGFGGATEAFF
TRBJ1-1	few	TRBV20-1	-	TGCAGTGCTAACGCTGAAGCTTTCTTT	CSANAEAFF
TRBJ2-1	-	TRBV7-9	-	TGTGCCAGCAGCCCCCCGGTGGCAGGGGCGAGCGCCTACAATGAGCAGTTCTTC	CASSPPVAGASAYNEQFF
TRBJ2-1	few	TRBV6-2/TRBV6-3	TRBD2	TGTGCCAGCAGCCAAGGACTAGCTCTTAGGGAGTTCTTC	CASSQGLALREFF
TRBJ2-7	-	TRBV29-1	-	TGCAGCGTTGAAGATCGAGGGGGTGGGTCCTACGAGCAGTACTTC	CSVEDRGGGSYEQYF
TRBJ1-2	few	TRBV30	-	TGTGCCTGGGACTGGGGCAGTGACTACACCTTC	CAWDWGSDYTF
TRBJ2-2	many	TRBV6-2/TRBV6-3	TRBD1	TGTGCCAGCAGGTTGACAGGGGTGGACACCGGGGAGCTGTTTTTT	CASRLTGVDTGELFF
TRBJ1-2	-	TRBV4-1	TRBD1	TGCGCCAGCAGCCAAGCGCCGGGACAGTATGGCTACACCTTC	CASSQAPGQYGYTF
TRBJ2-5	few	TRBV20-1	-	TGCAGTGCCGGGGGAGAGACCCAGTACTTC	CSAGGETQYF
TRBJ2-2	few	TRBV6-2/TRBV6-3	-	TGTGCCAGCAGTTACGGGGGGCAGTTGAACACCGGGGAGCTGTTTTTT	CASSYGGQLNTGELFF
TRBJ2-2	many	TRBV5-1	TRBD2	TGCGCCAGCAGCTTGGAACTAGCGGGAACCGGGGAGCTGTTTTTT	CASSLELAGTGELFF
TRBJ2-7	few	TRBV5-1	TRBD1	TGCGCCAGCAGCTTGAACCTCCCCGGGACAGGTTTCTACGAGCAGTACTTC	CASSLNLPGTGFYEQYF
TRBJ2-5	few	TRBV7-9	TRBD1	TGTGCCAGCAGCTCCGGGACAGGGGGGGTTCAAGAGACCCAGTACTTC	CASSSGTGGVQETQYF